Presented here are 16 T cell receptor beta chains from one specimen sequenced in a study of shared clonotypes between healthy human individuals. Generated by immunoSEQ multiplex PCR, the TCRdb table keeps only in-frame clones and is missing some. The sample lists 1.5 million to 2.5 million clones, about 94% occurring once. Terminally differentiated effector memory CD45RA+ cells were excluded from the naive CD8 cells, which were CD45RO-negative and positively selected for CCR7. Specimen: naive CD8+ T cells sorted from blood. The source is a man younger than 35 in good health.

This clone is a singleton in its sample. The chain combines TRBV19 with TRBJ1-5; D may be TRBD1 (5 bases). The CDR3 length is 18 residues. V lost 3 bases, J lost 0 bases, and 18 bases lay in between. CDR1 and CDR2 (germline): LNHDA, SQIVND (reference sequence). The CDR3 protein is CASSMGRGHSGSNQPQHF. The DNA for the CDR3 is TGTGCCAGTAGTATGGGTAGGGGCCATTCGGGTAGCAATCAGCCCCAGCATTTT.

The chain is built from TRBV21-1 and TRBJ2-7; TRBD2 was called by the table and not checked on the DNA. TRBV21-1 is noted as a pseudogene. The length of the CDR3 is 15 residues. CDR3 residues: CASTLIRRPSYEQYF. Here the CDR3 DNA reads TGTGCCAGCACCCTAATAAGGCGGCCCTCCTACGAGCAGTACTTC.

The chain has TRBV4-3 and TRBJ2-1, with 8 bases aligning to TRBD2. CDR3 length: 21 residues. The J segment lost 0 bases and the V segment lost 1 base, leaving 17 bases of the junction unmatched. Germline assignment: CDR1 LGHNA and CDR2 YSLEER. This CDR3 is CASSQADSLRIAGPSYNEQFF. CDR3 in DNA: TGCGCCAGCAGCCAAGCGGACAGCCTTCGGATAGCGGGGCCCTCCTACAATGAGCAGTTCTTC.

Notes on this clone: Other DNA sequences in this sample translate to the same CDR3. The V call is TRBV7-9, the J call TRBJ2-7; 7 positions match TRBD1. J gave up 0 bases and V 2 bases, and 1 base lay outside the gene matches. The germline CDR1 and CDR2 sequences are SEHNR and FQNEAQ (reference sequence). The CDR3 runs to 14 residues. The CDR3 DNA reads TGTGCCAGCAGCTTATGGGACAGCTCCTACGAGCAGTACTTC. Residues: CASSLWDSSYEQYF.

The V call is TRBV5-4, the J call TRBJ2-1; TRBD2 aligns across 12 bases. J gave up 3 bases and V 3 bases, and 1 base lay outside the gene matches. CDR1 is SGHNT and CDR2 is YYREEE in the germline V gene (reference sequence). The CDR3 extends over 15 amino acids. The CDR3 reads CASSSTSGGYNEQFF. The CDR3 DNA reads TGTGCCAGCAGCTCGACTAGCGGGGGCTACAATGAGCAGTTCTTC.

The rearrangement links TRBV7-9 to TRBJ1-1, with D maybe TRBD1 (5 bases). Deletions cut 5 bases from V and 0 bases from J, with 10 bases between. The germline CDR1 and CDR2 sequences are SEHNR and FQNEAQ (reference sequence). This CDR3 has 14 amino acids. The CDR3 DNA follows: TGTGCCAGCAGCGACCAGGGCGTGAACACTGAAGCTTTCTTT. Its protein is CASSDQGVNTEAFF.

The rearrangement joins TRBV9 to TRBJ1-6; D ambiguous. CDR3 size: 15 residues. Trimming stripped 0 bases from V and 6 bases from J, with 10 bases between. CDR1 and CDR2 from the germline V gene are SGDLS and YYNGEE. CDR3: CASSVEDGPNSPLHF. In DNA form, the CDR3 reads TGTGCCAGCAGCGTAGAAGACGGTCCTAATTCACCCCTCCACTTT.

With respect to this clone: Other DNA sequences of this sample code for an identical CDR3. This chain connects TRBV28 to TRBJ2-1; the D call may be TRBD1 or TRBD2 (6 bases each). Germline-derived CDR1 and CDR2 are MDHEN and SYDVKM. This CDR3 is 14 amino acids long. V dropped 3 bases and J dropped 3 bases, with 9 bases sitting between them. Written as DNA, the CDR3 is TGTGCCAGCAGTTTTCGGGGGCTCTACAATGAGCAGTTCTTC. As protein: CASSFRGLYNEQFF.

The chain uses TRBV5-1 and TRBJ1-1, with a weak D call TRBD1 (6 bases). Trimming removed 2 bases at V and 7 bases at J, with 18 bases between. The germline V gene encodes CDR1 SGHRS and CDR2 YFSETQ. The CDR3 totals 15 residues. This CDR3 is CASSLPTGKKGEAFF. The CDR3, as DNA: TGCGCCAGCAGCTTACCAACAGGGAAAAAAGGTGAAGCTTTCTTT.

This clone was detected only once. V is TRBV5-6 and J is TRBJ1-2, with D perhaps TRBD1 (6 bases). Germline-derived CDR1 and CDR2 are SGHDT and YYEEEE. The CDR3 has 13 amino acids. V lost 4 bases, J lost 2 bases, and 9 bases lay in between. CDR3 sequence: CASSVGTNYGYTF. In DNA, the CDR3 is TGTGCCAGCAGCGTCGGGACAAACTATGGCTACACCTTC.

This clone was found once. The same CDR3 arises from other DNA sequences in this sample as well. The chain carries TRBV9 and TRBJ2-7; D unclear. The CDR3 has 13 residues. CDR1 and CDR2 (germline): SGDLS, YYNGEE. Trimming shortened V by 3 bases and J by 2 bases, and 9 bases separated the two germline ends. CDR3 protein: CASSEGSAYEQYF. In DNA, the CDR3 is TGTGCCAGCAGCGAGGGCTCGGCCTACGAGCAGTACTTC.

The chain recombines TRBV28 with TRBJ2-2; D possibly corresponds to TRBD1 (6 bases). The germline gives CDR1 MDHEN, CDR2 SYDVKM. The V end was cut by 2 bases, the J end by 1 base, with 8 bases between. This CDR3 has 15 residues. The CDR3 reads CASSLTGLNTGELFF. CDR3 DNA: TGTGCCAGCAGTTTAACAGGGCTGAACACCGGGGAGCTGTTTTTT. Combining the CDR3 with reference TRBV28 and TRBJ2-2 gives the whole variable domain DVKVTQSSRYLVKRTGEKVFLECVQDMDHENMFWYRQDPGLGLRLIYFSYDVKMKEKGDIPEGYSVSREKKERFSLILESASTNQTSMYLCASSLTGLNTGELFFGEGSRLTVL.

Note on this clone: Different DNA sequences within this sample yield the same CDR3. This rearrangement joins TRBV7-9 to TRBJ2-7; TRBD1 is a possible D gene (5 bases). The V and J ends lost 5 bases and 0 bases respectively, with 8 bases between them. The CDR3 spans 13 residues. Germline CDR1 reads SEHNR; CDR2 reads FQNEAQ (reference sequence). The CDR3 protein is CASSPTDSYEQYF. Here the CDR3 DNA reads TGTGCCAGCAGCCCGACAGACTCCTACGAGCAGTACTTC.

The J gene is TRBJ2-5, the V gene TRBV10-1; 7 bases fit TRBD1. V dropped 3 bases and J dropped 4; count of bases not matched to a gene: 11. Germline V CDR1 and CDR2: WNHNN, SYGVQD (reference sequence). CDR3 length: 16 residues. This CDR3 is CASSDYTGEGLETQYF. CDR3 nucleotide sequence: TGCGCCAGCAGTGATTATACAGGGGAAGGTTTAGAGACCCAGTACTTC.

J is TRBJ1-2 and V is TRBV27, with TRBD1 matching 12 bases. Per the germline V gene, CDR1 is MNHEY and CDR2 is SMNVEV (reference sequence). V shed 0 bases, J shed 8 bases, and the junction held 4 bases outside the gene matches. The CDR3 totals 15 residues. The CDR3 reads CASSLSGQGAEGYTF. The CDR3 bases are TGTGCCAGCAGTTTATCGGGACAGGGGGCGGAGGGCTACACCTTC.

This clone was observed once. This chain connects TRBV4-1 to TRBJ1-4; possibly TRBD1 for D (5 bases). V was cut by 0 bases and J by 8 bases, with 19 bases left in between. The CDR3 has 17 residues. Germline V gene sequence: CDR1 MGHRA, CDR2 YSYEKL. This chain's CDR3 is CASSQDGTASEDEKLFF. DNA of the CDR3: TGCGCCAGCAGCCAAGACGGGACCGCCTCCGAGGACGAAAAACTGTTTTTT.